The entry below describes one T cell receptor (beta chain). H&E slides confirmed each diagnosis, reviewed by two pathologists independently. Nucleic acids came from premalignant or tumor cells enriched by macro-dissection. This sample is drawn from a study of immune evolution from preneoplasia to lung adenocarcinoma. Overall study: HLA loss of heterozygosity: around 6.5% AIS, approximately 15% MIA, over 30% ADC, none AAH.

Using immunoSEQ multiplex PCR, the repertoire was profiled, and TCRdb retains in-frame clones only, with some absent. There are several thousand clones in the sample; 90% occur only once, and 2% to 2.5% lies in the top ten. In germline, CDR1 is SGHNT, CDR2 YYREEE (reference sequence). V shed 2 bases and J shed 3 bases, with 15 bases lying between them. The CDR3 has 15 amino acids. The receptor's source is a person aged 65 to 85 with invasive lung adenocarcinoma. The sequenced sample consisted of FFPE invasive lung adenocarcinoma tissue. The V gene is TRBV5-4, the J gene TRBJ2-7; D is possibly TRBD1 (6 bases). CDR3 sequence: CASSLQGPQDYEQYF. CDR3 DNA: TGTGCCAGCAGCTTACAGGGTCCCCAAGACTACGAGCAGTACTTC.